These 10 T cell receptor beta chains were all obtained from the same sample, sequenced in a study of CD8 T cells in Susac syndrome. Random hexamers were used to reverse transcribe roughly 0.5 to 1 ug of RNA. MiXCR, applied by TCRdb to the immunoSEQ multiplex PCR reads, yields one record per CDR3 protein. The data contain 250,000 or so distinct CDR3 sequences, about 94% of them singletons. Source material: CD4+ T cells from PBMCs. The source of these receptors is a human donor with multiple sclerosis.

J is TRBJ1-5 and V is TRBV5-6; a weak D match, TRBD1 (6 bases). Trimming took off 4 bases at V and 8 bases at J, with 16 bases between the two ends. The CDR3 sequence is 14 residues long. Looked up from germline, CDR1 is SGHDT and CDR2 is YYEEEE. This CDR3 reads CASSVTGGVEPQHF. As DNA, the CDR3 is TGTGCCAGCAGCGTGACAGGAGGAGTAGAGCCCCAGCATTTT. Looking up the rest from reference TRBV5-6 and TRBJ1-5 gives the full variable domain: DAGVTQSPTHLIKTRGQQVTLRCSPKSGHDTVSWYQQALGQGPQFIFQYYEEEERQRGNFPDRFSGHQFPNYSSELNVNALLLGDSALYLCASSVTGGVEPQHFGDGTRLSIL.

The chain couples TRBV6-5 to TRBJ2-7; D may match TRBD1 or TRBD2 (5 bases each). The CDR3 loop spans 16 amino acids. Germline V gives CDR1 MNHEY, CDR2 SVGAGI. Trimming took 0 bases from V and 5 from J, leaving 17 bases between them. Written as DNA, the CDR3 is TGTGCCAGCAGTTACTCGCACTTCGGGGCGCCGAACGAGCAGTACTTC. It translates to CASSYSHFGAPNEQYF.

The chain links TRBV15 to TRBJ1-5, with a tentative D call TRBD1 (6 bases). The germline V gene encodes CDR1 LNHNV and CDR2 YYDKDF (reference sequence). The CDR3 consists of 14 residues. Deletions cut 5 bases from V and 9 bases from J, with 17 bases between. In DNA, the CDR3 is TGTGCCACCAGCGTCGGACAGACAGATTCGCCCCAGCATTTT. This codes for CATSVGQTDSPQHF.

The chain joins TRBV18 to TRBJ2-7; no reliable D call. This CDR3 is 11 amino acids long. V was shortened by 2 bases and J by 5 bases, with 4 bases between the two germline ends. Germline CDR1 is KGHSH and CDR2 is LQKENI. CDR3 protein: CASSPKDEQYV. DNA for the CDR3: TGTGCCAGCTCACCAAAAGACGAGCAGTACGTC.

The chain employs TRBV12-3 or TRBV12-4 and TRBJ2-7; D ambiguous. The CDR3 sequence is 14 residues long. V lost 7 bases, J lost 1 base, and 14 bases lay in between. The CDR3 loop is CASKIAALSYEQYF. The CDR3 DNA reads as TGTGCCAGCAAAATTGCTGCCCTATCCTACGAGCAGTACTTC.

The chain recombines TRBV27 with TRBJ2-2, with a weak D call TRBD1 (6 bases). Trimming stripped 6 bases from V and 3 bases from J, with 11 bases between. This CDR3 comprises 14 residues. CDR1 and CDR2 (germline): MNHEY, SMNVEV (reference sequence). CDR3 DNA sequence: TGTGCCAGCAGGAACAGGGCCGACACCGGGGAGCTGTTTTTT. As protein: CASRNRADTGELFF.

The chain links TRBV29-1 to TRBJ1-2; D not certain. V was shortened by 2 bases and J by 8 bases, with 15 bases between the two germline ends. The CDR3 spans 13 residues. The V gene's germline CDR1 is SQVTM and CDR2 ANQGSEA. The CDR3 region has the DNA TGCAGCGTTGAACAGGTCTCATCGGGGGGCTACACCTTC. It is translated as CSVEQVSSGGYTF.

The gene calls are TRBV29-1 and TRBJ2-1; no definite D call. Trimming removed 4 bases from V and 7 bases from J, with 8 bases in between. Germline V gene lookup returns CDR1 SQVTM and CDR2 ANQGSEA. The CDR3 is 11 amino acids. CDR3 sequence (DNA): TGCAGCGTTGCAAGGGCTAATGAGCAGTTCTTC. Its translation is CSVARANEQFF.

The rearrangement joins TRBV19 to TRBJ1-2; 8 bases align to TRBD1. Germline V gives CDR1 LNHDA, CDR2 SQIVND (reference sequence). Trimming removed 4 bases from V and 7 bases from J; junction bases left unmatched: 8. CDR3 size: 14 residues. The CDR3 bases are TGTGCCAGTAGTACAGGGGGCGCGGCTTTTGGCTACACCTTC. Its translation is CASSTGGAAFGYTF.

This chain connects TRBV19 to TRBJ2-3; the match to TRBD2 covers 7 bases. Losses at the gene ends were 6 bases for V and 1 base for J; bases not matched to a gene: 7. In germline, CDR1 is LNHDA, CDR2 SQIVND (reference sequence). There are 15 residues in the CDR3. The CDR3 DNA sequence: TGTGCCAGTAGCCCCGGGGGGAGAGGCACAGATACGCAGTATTTT. This sequence encodes CASSPGGRGTDTQYF.